A single sample is the source of the 4 T cell receptor beta chains below, sequenced in a study of shared clonotypes between healthy human individuals. Measured with immunoSEQ multiplex PCR; TCRdb has only the in-frame clones, and not every one. The sample includes around 690,000 clones, around 90% seen only once; the top ten take 30% to 35%. Sequencing was carried out using memory CD8+ T cells from PBMCs. Documented subset: CD45RO+ cells pooled with CCR7-negative TemRA cells. The receptor source for this set is a man between 18 and 35 years old in good health. Some clones in this sample may be carry-over from other donors' samples.

This clone came up once. The chain recombines TRBV6-5 with TRBJ2-2; D gene uncertain. CDR3 length: 13 amino acids. Germline V CDR1 and CDR2: MNHEY, SVGAGI. Trimming took 8 bases from V and 5 from J, leaving 12 bases between them. The CDR3, as DNA: TGTGCCAGCCGAGTAGGCGAGACCGGGGAGCTGTTTTTT. Translating gives CASRVGETGELFF.

Concerning this clone: Additional DNA sequences in this sample encode the identical CDR3. The rearrangement joins TRBV9 to TRBJ2-5; TRBD1 matches 7 bases. V shed 2 bases, J shed 2 bases, and the junction held 3 bases outside the gene matches. CDR3 length: 14 residues. Germline V gene lookup returns CDR1 SGDLS and CDR2 YYNGEE. CDR3 coding DNA: TGTGCCAGCAGCGTGGGGACAGCTCAAGAGACCCAGTACTTC. Protein: CASSVGTAQETQYF.

The rearrangement links TRBV10-2 to TRBJ2-1, with D uncertain. The V gene lost 5 bases and the J gene lost 2 bases, with 10 bases spanning the gap. The CDR3 is 14 residues long. The germline V gene encodes CDR1 WSHSY and CDR2 SAAADI. The CDR3, as DNA: TGCGCCAGCAGTTACTTAGGTACCTACAATGAGCAGTTCTTC. Translated: CASSYLGTYNEQFF.

This rearrangement joins TRBV5-4 to TRBJ2-1; 8 bases are shared with TRBD2. This CDR3 is 15 amino acids long. The V segment lost 2 bases and the J segment 0 bases; nucleotides outside the gene matches: 1. Per germline, CDR1 SGHNT and CDR2 YYREEE (reference sequence). The CDR3 DNA is TGTGCCAGCAGCTTTAGCGGGAACTCCTACAATGAGCAGTTCTTC. It is translated as CASSFSGNSYNEQFF.